This TCR beta chain was sequenced during a study of regulatory T cells in long-lasting Graves disease. This clonotype showed up just a few times. J lost 2 bases, V lost 5 bases, and 2 bases had no gene match. This CDR3 has 16 residues. Construction of the TCR beta libraries employed iRepertoire HTBI primers in conjunction with Arm-PCR of CDR3 regions. MiXCR, applied by TCRdb to the multiplex PCR reads, yields one record per CDR3 protein. The sample includes 500,000 to 800,000 distinct CDR3 sequences, around 32% of them seen just once. Time point specified: persistent/refractory GD, antithyroid drugs over 5 years with positive TRAb. The TCR library was made from RNA that had been extracted from PBMCs in TRIzol. About 10 milliliters of peripheral blood were taken and placed in EDTA tubes.

This TCR was sampled from a female donor with Graves disease. The chain carries TRBV12-3 or TRBV12-4 and TRBJ2-6; TRBD1 agrees at 11 bases. The sample was peripheral blood mononuclear cells (PBMCs), taken when the disease was refractory, from a patient treated with antithyroid drugs. CDR3 loop: CASSEDRGPGANVLTF. The DNA of the CDR3 is TGTGCCAGCAGTGAGGACAGGGGGCCTGGGGCCAACGTCCTGACTTTC.